What follows is one T cell receptor beta chain and its context. The antigen is undetermined. TRB cDNA was prepared as libraries by UMI-labeled 5' RACE. Following a re-call of the 5' RACE reads, TCRdb has one entry per CDR3 protein and lacks DNA. This sample's table reports 150,000 or so distinct CDR3 sequences. These data are taken from a study of CXCR3-negative and CXCR3-positive naive CD8 T cells. In germline, CDR1 is SNHLY, CDR2 FYNNEI. CDR3 size: 14 residues. Study-level results: Both of the naive subsets showed about the same high diversity, but memory CD8+ cells had much less. Higher TRB CDR3 hydrophobicity marked CXCR3-positive naive cells relative to CXCR3-negative naive cells.

This TCR came from a human donor in good health. Some clones in this sample may be carry-over from other donors' samples. Specimen: naive CXCR3+ CD8+ T cells from blood. Subset described: CD45RO-CCR7+CD27+CD95- naive CD8+ T cells expressing CXCR3 (TNR3+). This chain connects TRBV2 to TRBJ2-7; TCRdb picks TRBD1, but there is no DNA to check that call. The CDR3 loop reads CASTPPAPTYEQYF.